One sample yielded the 20 T cell receptor beta chains listed below, sequenced in a study of T cells in pancreatic ductal adenocarcinoma. No neoadjuvant therapy was given to the selected pancreatic ductal adenocarcinoma patients before their surgery. Method: immunoSEQ multiplex PCR; TCRdb's copy keeps in-frame clones and lacks some. The table shows 7,500 to 9,000 clones, with roughly 89% occurring only once. The sample comprised PBMCs. These TCRs come from a human donor with pancreatic ductal adenocarcinoma.

The CDR3 protein is CASSIQGEDQPQHF. The DNA for the CDR3 is TGTGCCAGTAGTATACAGGGGGAGGATCAGCCCCAGCATTTT. The gene calls are TRBV19 and TRBJ1-5; 7 bases align to TRBD1. Germline CDR1 reads LNHDA; CDR2 reads SQIVND (reference sequence). V dropped 2 bases and J dropped 5; count of bases not matched to a gene: 3. The length of the CDR3 is 14 residues.

The chain has TRBV5-1 and TRBJ2-1; D unresolved. V lost 1 base and J lost 2, with 13 bases in between. Germline CDR1 and CDR2: SGHRS and YFSETQ. The CDR3 runs 16 residues. CDR3 region: CASSLLPSEAYNEQFF. The CDR3 DNA reads as TGCGCCAGCAGCTTGCTTCCCAGCGAGGCCTACAATGAGCAGTTCTTC.

This clone was seen a single time. DNA for the CDR3: TGTGCCAGCAGCTCCTTGGGTAAGCGGAACACTGAAGCTTTCTTT. As protein: CASSSLGKRNTEAFF. The chain carries TRBV7-2 and TRBJ1-1; D uncertain. CDR1 is SGHTA, CDR2 FQGNSA, per germline. V lost 4 bases and J 1 base, leaving 13 bases between the germline ends. The CDR3 is 15 amino acids.

This chain uses TRBV10-3 with TRBJ1-2, with TRBD1 as a possible D gene (5 bases). Trimming removed 0 bases at V and 4 bases at J, with 9 bases between. The CDR3 is made up of 14 amino acids. CDR1 and CDR2 (germline): ENHRY, SYGVKD. The CDR3 nucleotides read TGTGCCATCAGTGAGTCCCACAGGCCCTATGGCTACACCTTC. Its protein product is CAISESHRPYGYTF.

J is TRBJ1-6 and V is TRBV6-1, with D unclear. Germline CDR1 reads MNHNS; CDR2 reads SASEGT. Trimming removed 10 bases from V and 0 bases from J, with 7 bases in between. The CDR3 runs 13 residues. The CDR3 sequence is CATYNSYNSPLHF. CDR3 DNA sequence: TGTGCCACATACAACTCCTATAATTCACCCCTCCACTTT.

V is TRBV11-3 and J is TRBJ2-3; D gene ambiguous. Trimming cost V 1 base and J 2 bases, with 10 bases left between them. The V gene's germline CDR1 is SGHNT and CDR2 YENEEA. This CDR3 comprises 15 residues. In DNA, the CDR3 is TGTGCCAGCAGCTTAGGGGCGCTCGTCACAGATACGCAGTATTTT. Translated: CASSLGALVTDTQYF.

V gene TRBV7-8 combines with J gene TRBJ2-3; tentatively, D is TRBD2 (5 bases). There are 15 residues in the CDR3. The V and J ends lost 0 bases and 6 bases respectively, with 13 bases between them. The germline V gene has CDR1 SGHVS and CDR2 FQNEAQ. Written as DNA, the CDR3 is TGTGCCAGCAGCTTAGCGAGAGTAGAGGGCGATACGCAGTATTTT. This sequence encodes CASSLARVEGDTQYF.

This chain uses TRBV27 with TRBJ2-2; D possibly corresponds to TRBD1 (6 bases). CDR1 and CDR2 from the germline V gene are MNHEY and SMNVEV (reference sequence). The CDR3 loop spans 14 amino acids. V lost 5 bases, J lost 5 bases, and 12 bases lay in between. The CDR3, as DNA: TGTGCCAGCAGTCCAACAGGGCTTACCGGGGAGCTGTTTTTT. This gives the protein CASSPTGLTGELFF.

J is TRBJ2-1 and V is TRBV2; D call uncertain. Trimming took off 7 bases at V and 2 bases at J, with 9 bases between the two ends. The germline V gene has CDR1 SNHLY and CDR2 FYNNEI. The CDR3 is 13 amino acids. The CDR3 DNA is TGTGCCAGCAACCCCGGTCCCTACAATGAGCAGTTCTTC. Translating it yields CASNPGPYNEQFF.

V usage is TRBV11-1 and J usage is TRBJ2-7, with 8 bases lining up with TRBD1. The CDR3 length is 14 residues. The germline CDR1 and CDR2 sequences are SGHAT and FQDESV (reference sequence). Trimming cost V 5 bases and J 5 bases; bases outside gene matches: 8. For the CDR3, the DNA is TGTGCCAGCAGCCCCCGGACAGGGATCCACGAGCAGTACTTC. Translating gives CASSPRTGIHEQYF.

The V and J genes are TRBV5-1 and TRBJ2-3; 7 bases agree with TRBD2. Germline V gene lookup returns CDR1 SGHRS and CDR2 YFSETQ. Unmatched junction bases numbered 10, after V lost 7 bases and J lost 2 bases. CDR3 size: 15 residues. CDR3 residues: CASLKYSGDTDTQYF. In DNA, the CDR3 is TGCGCCAGCCTGAAGTACAGCGGGGACACAGATACGCAGTATTTT.

V usage is TRBV28 and J usage is TRBJ2-7; the match to TRBD1 covers 8 bases. This CDR3 is 13 amino acids long. Per germline, CDR1 MDHEN and CDR2 SYDVKM. Trimming at V came to 6 bases and at J to 4 bases, leaving 5 bases not matched to a gene. The CDR3 DNA reads as TGTGCCAGCAGCCCCGGGACAGGTTACGAGCAGTACTTC. Translation: CASSPGTGYEQYF.

The chain carries TRBV5-1 and TRBJ2-7; a possible D gene is TRBD1 (8 bases). The V and J ends lost 4 bases and 1 base respectively, with 15 bases between them. This CDR3 has 15 residues. Germline loops: CDR1 SGHRS, CDR2 YFSETQ. CDR3 sequence (DNA): TGCGCCAGCAGCCCTCACAGGGGGGGTTCCTACGAGCAGTACTTC. It specifies CASSPHRGGSYEQYF.

The chain has TRBV7-3 and TRBJ2-5; no clear D. CDR1 SGHTA and CDR2 FQGTGA come from the germline V gene. The CDR3 runs to 13 residues. V lost 1 base and J 2 bases, leaving 5 bases between the germline ends. CDR3 sequence reads: CASSLIAQETQYF. The CDR3 coding sequence is TGTGCCAGCAGCTTAATCGCGCAAGAGACCCAGTACTTC.

The rearrangement uses TRBV7-6 and TRBJ2-3; 7 bases agree with TRBD2. Trimming removed 2 bases from V and 1 base from J; junction bases left unmatched: 12. The CDR3 extends over 18 amino acids. Germline lookup yields CDR1 SGHVS and CDR2 FNYEAQ. The DNA for the CDR3 is TGTGCCAGCAGCTTATTCGGGCGGGACTACATGGGCACAGATACGCAGTATTTT. As protein: CASSLFGRDYMGTDTQYF.

The rearrangement uses TRBV18 and TRBJ2-3; 9 bases are shared with TRBD2. With 3 bases clipped from V and 4 bases from J, the junction kept 11 bases outside the gene matches. The germline V gene has CDR1 KGHSH and CDR2 LQKENI. The CDR3 is 17 amino acids. Written as DNA, the CDR3 is TGTGCCAGCTCACCTACGATGCGGGAGGGCCGGGCAGATACGCAGTATTTT. Its protein is CASSPTMREGRADTQYF.

This chain uses TRBV5-1 with TRBJ1-1; TRBD1 agrees at 7 bases. The CDR3 sequence is 15 residues long. In germline, CDR1 is SGHRS, CDR2 YFSETQ. V was clipped by 0 bases and J by 0 bases; unmatched bases: 2. CDR3 nucleotides: TGCGCCAGCAGCTTGGGGGACAGACTGAACACTGAAGCTTTCTTT. As protein: CASSLGDRLNTEAFF.

This chain links TRBV28 with TRBJ2-7; D not resolved. Trimming shortened V by 3 bases and J by 3 bases, and 6 bases separated the two germline ends. Germline assignment: CDR1 MDHEN and CDR2 SYDVKM. The length of the CDR3 is 12 residues. CDR3 in DNA: TGTGCCAGCAGTTTGGCCCTCTACGAGCAGTACTTC. Protein sequence: CASSLALYEQYF.

The rearrangement joins TRBV9 to TRBJ2-1; TRBD2 is a possible D gene (5 bases). There are 16 residues in the CDR3. V dropped 4 bases and J dropped 0 bases, with 14 bases sitting between them. The V gene's germline CDR1 is SGDLS and CDR2 YYNGEE. The CDR3 nucleotides are TGTGCCAGCAGCCCGCTTGGCAGCGGCTCCTACAATGAGCAGTTCTTC. Protein product: CASSPLGSGSYNEQFF.

This chain joins TRBV9 and TRBJ2-1; unclear D gene. Germline V gene data show CDR1 as SGDLS and CDR2 as YYNGEE. V was trimmed by 3 bases and J by 2 bases, leaving 6 bases between them. The CDR3 runs 13 residues. The CDR3 sequence: CASSGSPYNEQFF. In DNA, the CDR3 is TGTGCCAGCAGCGGGAGTCCCTACAATGAGCAGTTCTTC.